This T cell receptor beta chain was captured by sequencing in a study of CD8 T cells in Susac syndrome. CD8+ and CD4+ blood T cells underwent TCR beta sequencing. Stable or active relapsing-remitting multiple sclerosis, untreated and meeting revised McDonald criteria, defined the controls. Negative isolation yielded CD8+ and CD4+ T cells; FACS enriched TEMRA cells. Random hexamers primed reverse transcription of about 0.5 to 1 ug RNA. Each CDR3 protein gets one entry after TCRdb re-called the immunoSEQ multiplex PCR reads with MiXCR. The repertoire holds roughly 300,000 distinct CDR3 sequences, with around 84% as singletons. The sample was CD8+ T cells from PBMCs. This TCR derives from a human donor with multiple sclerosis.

CDR3 amino acids: CSAPITSLYEQFF. The CDR3 coding sequence is TGCAGTGCTCCCATCACTAGTTTGTATGAGCAGTTCTTC. The rearrangement links TRBV20-1 to TRBJ2-1; D may be TRBD2 (5 bases). The germline V gene encodes CDR1 DFQATT and CDR2 SNEGSKA (reference sequence). V gave up 5 bases and J gave up 8 bases, with 16 bases separating them. The CDR3 runs to 13 residues.